Below, 15 T cell receptor beta chains from the same sample are listed, as sequenced in a study of shared clonotypes between healthy human individuals. CD45RO-negative CD8 cells positively selected for CCR7 made up the naive population, which excluded terminally differentiated effector memory CD45RA+ cells. Data came from immunoSEQ multiplex PCR; TCRdb stores just in-frame clones and leaves some out. The sample holds roughly 1,800,000 clones; approximately 94% are singletons and the top ten take around 1%. Sequencing was performed on naive CD8+ T cells sorted from blood. These receptors were obtained from a young man in good health.

This clone was seen a single time. This chain connects TRBV12-5 to TRBJ1-2; 9 bases align to TRBD1. CDR1 LGHNT and CDR2 FRNRAP come from the germline V gene. The CDR3 loop spans 17 amino acids. The V and J ends lost 6 bases and 4 bases, in that order; junction bases with no gene match: 15. The CDR3 DNA sequence: TGTGCTAGTGGGAACCAACTCTACGGACAGGGGATCTATGGCTACACCTTC. Amino acids: CASGNQLYGQGIYGYTF.

J is TRBJ1-2 and V is TRBV10-3; D is unclear. The CDR3 spans 15 residues. The V gene's germline CDR1 is ENHRY and CDR2 SYGVKD. The V gene lost 1 base and the J gene lost 3 bases, with 12 bases spanning the gap. The CDR3 DNA sequence: TGTGCCATCAGTGAGTTATTAGGCGGATACTATGGCTACACCTTC. Translated: CAISELLGGYYGYTF.

The V and J genes are TRBV30 and TRBJ2-3, with D unresolved. CDR1 and CDR2 from the germline V gene are GTSNPN and SVGIG (reference sequence). Between the trimmed V and J ends, which lost 5 bases and 0 bases, there was a span of 12 bases. CDR3 length: 14 residues. CDR3: CAWDVGSSTDTQYF. CDR3 DNA: TGTGCCTGGGACGTGGGGTCTAGCACAGATACGCAGTATTTT.

This clone was detected only once. CDR3 region: CASSVRAQETQYF. The CDR3 DNA reads as TGTGCCAGCAGCGTCAGGGCCCAAGAGACCCAGTACTTC. The chain carries TRBV9 and TRBJ2-5; weak D call: TRBD1 (5 bases). CDR1 is SGDLS, CDR2 YYNGEE, per germline. Trimming shortened V by 2 bases and J by 1 base, and 6 bases separated the two germline ends. CDR3 length: 13 residues.

V and J are TRBV10-1 and TRBJ1-2; unclear D gene. Looked up from germline, CDR1 is WNHNN and CDR2 is SYGVQD (reference sequence). Trimming took 2 bases from V and 5 from J, leaving 9 bases between them. This CDR3 spans 13 amino acids. The CDR3 DNA is TGCGCCAGCAGTGAGACAGTGGGGTATGGCTACACCTTC. Its translation: CASSETVGYGYTF.

Concerning this clone: Other DNA variants within this sample encode the same CDR3. V usage is TRBV19 and J usage is TRBJ1-1; perhaps TRBD1 as D (5 bases). The germline V gene has CDR1 LNHDA and CDR2 SQIVND (reference sequence). The length of the CDR3 is 14 residues. V was clipped by 3 bases and J by 2 bases, with 10 bases between them. CDR3 bases: TGTGCCAGTAGTATGGGGGGAGTTAACACTGAAGCTTTCTTT. Translating gives CASSMGGVNTEAFF.

This clone was observed once. V and J are TRBV6-5 and TRBJ2-7; 8 bases agree with TRBD1. Germline CDR1 and CDR2: MNHEY and SVGAGI. J gave up 5 bases and V 6 bases, and 9 bases lay outside the gene matches. This CDR3 is 14 amino acids long. The CDR3 spells CASSNSETGDEQYF. CDR3 in DNA: TGTGCCAGCAGCAACTCAGAGACAGGGGACGAGCAGTACTTC.

The chain uses TRBV4-1 and TRBJ2-7; D unclear. The V gene lost 3 bases and the J gene lost 3 bases, with 12 bases spanning the gap. Germline CDR1 is MGHRA and CDR2 is YSYEKL. The CDR3 runs to 14 residues. CDR3 DNA: TGCGCCAGCAGCCAGGTTGCTAGGAACTACGAGCAGTACTTC. This translates into CASSQVARNYEQYF.

The V and J genes are TRBV28 and TRBJ2-5; possible D gene TRBD1, 5 bases. Germline assignment: CDR1 MDHEN and CDR2 SYDVKM. The V end was cut by 6 bases, the J end by 1 base, with 21 bases between. CDR3 length: 17 amino acids. CDR3 loop: CASRTETSRVSQETQYF. The DNA for the CDR3 is TGTGCCAGCAGGACAGAAACGAGTCGTGTCAGCCAAGAGACCCAGTACTTC.

A remark on this clone: The junction shows a germline mismatch at one end, possibly a read error. V usage is TRBV5-6 and J usage is TRBJ1-6; 9 bases align to TRBD1. Germline CDR1 and CDR2: SGHDT and YYEEEE. The length of the CDR3 is 15 residues. The CDR3 spells CASSGSGTGSMALHF. Written as DNA, the CDR3 is TGTGCCAGCAGCGGTTCCGGGACAGGGAGTATGGCCCTTCACTTT.

V and J are TRBV10-2 and TRBJ2-5; D may be TRBD2 (7 bases). The CDR3 covers 15 residues. V lost 6 bases to trimming and J lost 4 bases, with 18 bases between them. Germline lookup yields CDR1 WSHSY and CDR2 SAAADI. Here the CDR3 reads CASSWTRGGRETQYF. Here the CDR3 DNA reads TGCGCCAGCAGCTGGACTAGAGGGGGGAGAGAGACCCAGTACTTC.

V and J are TRBV30 and TRBJ2-2, with D perhaps given as TRBD1 or TRBD2 (6 bases each). The CDR3 extends over 13 amino acids. CDR1 GTSNPN and CDR2 SVGIG come from the germline V gene (reference sequence). V lost 5 bases to trimming and J lost 5 bases, with 12 bases between them. CDR3 loop: CAWAGHYTGELFF. CDR3 DNA sequence: TGTGCCTGGGCGGGACACTATACCGGGGAGCTGTTTTTT.

The genes are TRBV6-5 and TRBJ1-6; D may be TRBD1 (6 bases). Germline V gene lookup returns CDR1 MNHEY and CDR2 SVGAGI. The CDR3 extends over 13 amino acids. The V gene lost 9 bases and the J gene lost 5 bases, with 11 bases spanning the gap. The CDR3 protein is CASSTGDNSPLHF. The DNA of the CDR3 is TGTGCCAGTTCGACAGGCGATAATTCACCCCTCCACTTT.

The rearrangement links TRBV9 to TRBJ2-3; D gene uncertain. The CDR3 is 16 amino acids. V lost 0 bases and J 2 bases, leaving 13 bases between the germline ends. Germline CDR1 is SGDLS and CDR2 is YYNGEE. The CDR3, as DNA: TGTGCCAGCAGCGTAGCTATGGTGCAGGACACAGATACGCAGTATTTT. As protein: CASSVAMVQDTDTQYF.

This chain joins TRBV28 and TRBJ2-7; possible D gene TRBD1, 5 bases. With 6 bases removed from V and 3 bases from J, the gap between germline ends came to 15 bases. CDR3 size: 14 residues. CDR1 MDHEN and CDR2 SYDVKM come from the germline V gene. CDR3 coding DNA: TGTGCCAGCAGCGTCCACAGGTCTGTCTACGAGCAGTACTTC. This gives the protein CASSVHRSVYEQYF. The full variable domain, rest sourced from reference TRBV28 and TRBJ2-7, is DVKVTQSSRYLVKRTGEKVFLECVQDMDHENMFWYRQDPGLGLRLIYFSYDVKMKEKGDIPEGYSVSREKKERFSLILESASTNQTSMYLCASSVHRSVYEQYFGPGTRLTVT.